This T cell receptor (beta chain) was documented in a study of identical twins. In this sample, this clonotype turned up many times. Antigen specificity is unknown. Unique molecular identifiers were present on cDNA, and template switching added a universal primer site. TCRdb re-derived calls from the 5' RACE reads in MiXCR, one entry per CDR3 protein. The table lists 650,000 to 800,000 distinct CDR3 sequences, roughly 8% of them singletons. Study observations and caveats: Abundant beta clonotypes from cord blood had fewer insertions, unlike memory repertoires, which showed none. Low generation-probability sequences were in excess among twin-shared out-of-frame alpha sequences.

Among all donors, each was a healthy Caucasian. Germline V CDR1 and CDR2: SGHNT, YENEEA. The CDR3 totals 15 residues. Trimming removed 3 bases from V and 5 bases from J; junction bases left unmatched: 2. The same specimen was also included in a second study, on yellow fever vaccine responses in identical twins.

The sequence derives from a woman younger than 30 in good health. What was sequenced was PBMCs. V and J are TRBV11-3 and TRBJ2-5; 14 bases fit TRBD2. This CDR3 reads CASSLTSGGAETQYF. CDR3 in DNA: TGTGCCAGCAGCTTGACTAGCGGGGGGGCGGAGACCCAGTACTTC.